This T cell receptor (beta chain) was profiled in a study of T-cell memory formation after mild COVID-19. Study-level points and caveats: Second-wave clones with a day 37 peak had unconfirmed SARS-CoV-2 specificity.

The trim removed 5 bases at V and 5 bases at J, leaving 9 bases unmatched. Germline V gene sequence: CDR1 SGHRS, CDR2 YFSETQ. This CDR3 has 15 amino acids. This clonotype appeared a few times. Its antigen remains unidentified. 5'RACE primed at constant segments yielded TCR alpha and TCR beta cDNA libraries bearing sample barcodes and UMIs. MiXCR was run by TCRdb on the 5' RACE reads, yielding one entry per CDR3 protein. The sample lists 90,000 to 120,000 distinct CDR3 sequences, over 13% occurring once. The TCR originated in a man between 18 and 35 years old who had mild COVID-19 (a few samples of this study predate the infection). Cell type and time point are not known. The gene calls are TRBV5-1 and TRBJ2-3, with 9 positions matching TRBD2. Input material: PBMCs or a T cell subset sorted from them (not recorded which). The CDR3 sequence is CASRVRKRGVDTQYF. The CDR3 bases are TGCGCCAGCAGAGTTCGGAAGCGGGGGGTAGATACGCAGTATTTT.